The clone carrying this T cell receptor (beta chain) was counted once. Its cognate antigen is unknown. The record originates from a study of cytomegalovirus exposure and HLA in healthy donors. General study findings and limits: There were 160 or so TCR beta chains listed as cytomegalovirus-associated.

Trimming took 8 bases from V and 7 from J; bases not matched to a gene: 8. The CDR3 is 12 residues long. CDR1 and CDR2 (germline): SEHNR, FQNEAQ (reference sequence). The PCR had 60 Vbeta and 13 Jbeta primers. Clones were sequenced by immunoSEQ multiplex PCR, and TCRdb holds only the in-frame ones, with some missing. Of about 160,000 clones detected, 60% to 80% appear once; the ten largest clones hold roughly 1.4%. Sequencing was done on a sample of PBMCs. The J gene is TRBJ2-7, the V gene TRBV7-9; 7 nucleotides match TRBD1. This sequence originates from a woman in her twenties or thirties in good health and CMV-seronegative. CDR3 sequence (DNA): TGTGCCAGCTGCAGGACAGGAGAGGAGCAGTACTTC. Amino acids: CASCRTGEEQYF. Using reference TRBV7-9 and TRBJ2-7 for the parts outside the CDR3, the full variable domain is DTGVSQNPRHKITKRGQNVTFRCDPISEHNRLYWYRQTLGQGPEFLTYFQNEAQLEKSRLLSDRFSAERPKGSFSTLEIQRTEQGDSAMYLCASCRTGEEQYFGPGTRLTVT.